This TCR beta chain was sequenced for a study of blood T cell repertoires in COVID-19. Study-level information: Researchers got acute and convalescent COVID-19 samples from the United States, Italy and Spain.

Here immunoSEQ multiplex PCR was the method, and the copy in TCRdb shows in-frame clones only, minus some. Here the sample spans about 96,000 clones, roughly 75% being singletons. The clonotype originates from a man aged 50 to 59 who had recovered from COVID-19. The sample taken for sequencing was peripheral blood.

Written as DNA, the CDR3 is TGCGCCAGCAGCTTGGCATGGACAGGTCCGAACACTGAAGCTTTCTTT. It codes for CASSLAWTGPNTEAFF. The rearrangement joins TRBV5-1 to TRBJ1-1; TRBD1 matches at 7 bases. Germline V CDR1 and CDR2: SGHRS, YFSETQ. Trimming removed 0 bases from V and 1 base from J; junction bases left unmatched: 6. The CDR3 covers 16 residues.